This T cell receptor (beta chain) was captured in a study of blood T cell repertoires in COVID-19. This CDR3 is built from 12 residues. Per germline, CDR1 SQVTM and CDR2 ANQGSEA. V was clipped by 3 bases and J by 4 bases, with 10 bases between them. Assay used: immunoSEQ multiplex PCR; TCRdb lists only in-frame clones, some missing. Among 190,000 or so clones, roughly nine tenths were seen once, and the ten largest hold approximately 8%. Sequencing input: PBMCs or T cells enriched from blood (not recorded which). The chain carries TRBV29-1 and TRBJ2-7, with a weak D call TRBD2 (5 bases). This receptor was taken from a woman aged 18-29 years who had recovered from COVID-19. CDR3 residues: CSVEVEGYEQYF. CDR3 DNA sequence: TGCAGCGTTGAGGTCGAGGGTTACGAGCAGTACTTC.